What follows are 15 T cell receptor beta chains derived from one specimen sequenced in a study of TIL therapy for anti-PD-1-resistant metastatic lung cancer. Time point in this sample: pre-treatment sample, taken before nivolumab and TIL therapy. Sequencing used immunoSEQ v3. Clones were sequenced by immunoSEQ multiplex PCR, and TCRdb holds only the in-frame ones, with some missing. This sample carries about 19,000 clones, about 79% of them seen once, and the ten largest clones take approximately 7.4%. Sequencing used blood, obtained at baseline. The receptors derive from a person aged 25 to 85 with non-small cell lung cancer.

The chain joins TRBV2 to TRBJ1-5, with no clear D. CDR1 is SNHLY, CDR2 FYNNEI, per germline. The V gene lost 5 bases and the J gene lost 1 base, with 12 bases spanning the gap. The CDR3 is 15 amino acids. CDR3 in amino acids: CASSRYSVSNQPQHF. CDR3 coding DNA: TGTGCCAGCAGTCGGTACTCGGTAAGCAATCAGCCCCAGCATTTT.

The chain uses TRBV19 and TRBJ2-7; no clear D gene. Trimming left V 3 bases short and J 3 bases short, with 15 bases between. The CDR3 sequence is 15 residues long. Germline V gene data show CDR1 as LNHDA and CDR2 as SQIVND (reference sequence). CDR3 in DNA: TGTGCCAGTAGTATGGGAACAGCCAAAGGCTACGAGCAGTACTTC. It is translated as CASSMGTAKGYEQYF.

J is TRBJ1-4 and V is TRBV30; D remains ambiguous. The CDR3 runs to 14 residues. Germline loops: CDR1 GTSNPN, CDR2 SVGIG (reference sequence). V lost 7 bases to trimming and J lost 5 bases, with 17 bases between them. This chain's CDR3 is CASLGGGLNEKLFF. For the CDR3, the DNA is TGTGCCTCCCTGGGCGGAGGGCTAAATGAAAAACTGTTTTTT.

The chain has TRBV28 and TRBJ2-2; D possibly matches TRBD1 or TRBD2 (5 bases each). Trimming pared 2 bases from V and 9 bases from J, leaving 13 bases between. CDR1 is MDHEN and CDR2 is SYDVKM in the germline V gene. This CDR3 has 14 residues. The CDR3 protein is CASSLGGRTRELFF. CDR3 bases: TGTGCCAGCAGTTTAGGGGGAAGGACCCGGGAGCTGTTTTTT.

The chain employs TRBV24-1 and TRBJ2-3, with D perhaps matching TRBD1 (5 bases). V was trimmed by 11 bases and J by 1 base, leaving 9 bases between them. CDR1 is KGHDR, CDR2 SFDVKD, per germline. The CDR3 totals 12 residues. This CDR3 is CAIQQGTDTQYF. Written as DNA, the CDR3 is TGTGCCATCCAACAGGGCACAGATACGCAGTATTTT.

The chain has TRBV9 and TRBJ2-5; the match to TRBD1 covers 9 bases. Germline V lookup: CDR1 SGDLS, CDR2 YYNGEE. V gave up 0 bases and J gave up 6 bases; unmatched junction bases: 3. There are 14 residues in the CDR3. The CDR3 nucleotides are TGTGCCAGCAGCGTAGAGGACAGGGGTAAGACCCAGTACTTC. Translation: CASSVEDRGKTQYF.

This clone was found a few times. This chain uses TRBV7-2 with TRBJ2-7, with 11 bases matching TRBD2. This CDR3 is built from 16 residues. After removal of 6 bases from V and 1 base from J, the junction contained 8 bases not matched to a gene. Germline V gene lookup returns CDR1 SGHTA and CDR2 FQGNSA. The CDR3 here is CASSTDSGGGSYEQYF. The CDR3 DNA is TGTGCCAGCAGTACAGATAGCGGGGGGGGTTCCTACGAGCAGTACTTC. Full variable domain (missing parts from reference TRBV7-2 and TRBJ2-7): GAGVSQSPSNKVTEKGKDVELRCDPISGHTALYWYRQSLGQGLEFLIYFQGNSAPDKSGLPSDRFSAERTGGSVSTLTIQRTQQEDSAVYLCASSTDSGGGSYEQYFGPGTRLTVT.

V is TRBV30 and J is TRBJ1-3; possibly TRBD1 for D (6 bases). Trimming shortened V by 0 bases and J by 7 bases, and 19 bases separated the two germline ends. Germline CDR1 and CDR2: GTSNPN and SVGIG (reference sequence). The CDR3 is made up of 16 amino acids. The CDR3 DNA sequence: TGTGCCTGGAGTGTACACCGGGGGCGAATTGGGAACACCATATATTTT. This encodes CAWSVHRGRIGNTIYF.

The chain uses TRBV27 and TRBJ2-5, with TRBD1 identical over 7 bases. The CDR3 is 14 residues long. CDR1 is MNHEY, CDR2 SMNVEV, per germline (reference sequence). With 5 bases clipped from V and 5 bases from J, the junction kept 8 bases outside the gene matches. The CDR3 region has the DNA TGTGCCAGCAGTGCAAACCGGGACAGCGAGACCCAGTACTTC. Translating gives CASSANRDSETQYF.

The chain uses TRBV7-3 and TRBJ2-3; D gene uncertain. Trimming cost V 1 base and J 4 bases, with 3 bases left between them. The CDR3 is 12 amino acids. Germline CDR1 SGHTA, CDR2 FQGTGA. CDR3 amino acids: CASSLNSDTQYF. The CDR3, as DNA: TGTGCCAGCAGCTTAAATTCAGATACGCAGTATTTT.

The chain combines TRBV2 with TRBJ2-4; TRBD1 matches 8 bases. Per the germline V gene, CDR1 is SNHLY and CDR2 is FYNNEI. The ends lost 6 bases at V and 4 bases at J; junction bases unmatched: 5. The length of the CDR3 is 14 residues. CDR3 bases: TGTGCCAGCAGAATCTACAGGGGGAAAAACATTCAGTACTTC. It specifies CASRIYRGKNIQYF. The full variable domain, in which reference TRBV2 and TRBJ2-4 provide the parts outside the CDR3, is EPEVTQTPSHQVTQMGQEVILRCVPISNHLYFYWYRQILGQKVEFLVSFYNNEISEKSEIFDDQFSVERPDGSNFTLKIRSTKLEDSAMYFCASRIYRGKNIQYFGAGTRLSVL.

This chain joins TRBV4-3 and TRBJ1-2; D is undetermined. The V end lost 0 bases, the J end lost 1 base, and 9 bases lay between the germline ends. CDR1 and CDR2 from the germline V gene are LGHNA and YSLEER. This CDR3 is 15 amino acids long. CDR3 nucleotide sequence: TGCGCCAGCAGCCAAGACCCCACGGATAACTATGGCTACACCTTC. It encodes CASSQDPTDNYGYTF.

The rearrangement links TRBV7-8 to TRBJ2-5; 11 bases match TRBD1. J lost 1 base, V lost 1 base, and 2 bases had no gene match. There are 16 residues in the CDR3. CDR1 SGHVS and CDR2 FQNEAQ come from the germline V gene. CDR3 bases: TGTGCCAGCAGCTTAGTGGGGACAGGGGGCCAAGAGACCCAGTACTTC. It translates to CASSLVGTGGQETQYF.

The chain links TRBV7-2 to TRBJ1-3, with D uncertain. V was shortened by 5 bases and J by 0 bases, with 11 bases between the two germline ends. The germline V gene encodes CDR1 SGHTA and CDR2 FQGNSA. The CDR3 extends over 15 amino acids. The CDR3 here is CASSRTFNSGNTIYF. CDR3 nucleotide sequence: TGTGCCAGCAGCCGCACGTTTAACTCTGGAAACACCATATATTTT.

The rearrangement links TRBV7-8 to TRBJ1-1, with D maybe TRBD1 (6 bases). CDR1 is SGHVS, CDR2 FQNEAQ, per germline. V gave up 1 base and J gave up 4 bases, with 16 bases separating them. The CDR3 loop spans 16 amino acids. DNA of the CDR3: TGTGCCAGCAGCTTAGTAGGCAGGGGCCAGGGCACTGAAGCTTTCTTT. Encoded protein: CASSLVGRGQGTEAFF.